This is a list of T cell receptor beta chains from one sample in a study of post-analysis software for immune sequencing data. TCRdb re-derived calls from the PCR reads in MiXCR, one entry per CDR3 protein. Of roughly 200,000 distinct CDR3 sequences listed, 29% are singletons. The sequenced material came from blood. Receptor source: a girl under 18 with multiple sclerosis. Each CDR3 is given with its conserved first and last residue. The D gene is left open where the match is weak. Clone size, where shown, is once, few, many, or a class for clones that have expanded.

>TRBJ2-2|TRBV7-2|-|-
CASSQPWGTFRAGELFF
TGTGCCAGCAGCCAGCCGTGGGGGACCTTCAGGGCCGGGGAGCTGTTTTTT
>TRBJ2-3|TRBV20-1|few|-
CSARVGVRDITDTLYF
TGCAGTGCTAGAGTTGGGGTCCGCGACATCACAGATACGCTGTATTTT
>TRBJ2-3|TRBV7-2|many|TRBD2
CASGGGGALYTDTQYF
TGTGCCAGCGGAGGCGGGGGGGCTTTGTACACAGATACGCAGTATTTT
>TRBJ1-6|TRBV7-9|-|-
CASSLSEATLRNSPLHF
TGTGCCAGCAGCTTATCTGAGGCAACCCTGCGGAATTCACCCCTCCACTTT
>TRBJ2-1|TRBV7-8|-|TRBD2
CASSLELSGGTNEQFF
TGTGCCAGCAGCTTAGAGCTTTCGGGGGGAACCAATGAGCAGTTCTTC
>TRBJ2-1|TRBV6-5|many|TRBD2
CASSYSGLAGQEQFF
TGTGCCAGCAGTTACTCAGGACTAGCGGGGCAAGAGCAGTTCTTC
>TRBJ2-2|TRBV27|-|-
CASSDGGLTGELFF
TGTGCCAGCAGCGATGGGGGGCTCACCGGGGAGCTGTTTTTT
>TRBJ1-5|TRBV20-1|many|-
CSARPPLGSNQPQHF
TGCAGTGCTAGACCCCCCCTTGGGAGCAATCAGCCCCAGCATTTT
>TRBJ2-7|TRBV20-1|many|-
CSGSDSSYEQYF
TGCAGTGGGTCAGACTCCTCCTACGAGCAGTACTTC
>TRBJ2-1|TRBV9|-|-
CASSVAAGQSYNEQFF
TGTGCCAGCAGCGTAGCAGCGGGACAGTCCTACAATGAGCAGTTCTTC
>TRBJ2-1|TRBV11-2|-|-
CASSLYPWLVRGGREQFF
TGTGCCAGCAGCCTGTACCCCTGGCTAGTAAGGGGGGGACGGGAGCAGTTCTTC
>TRBJ1-5|TRBV28|-|-
CASSKSQGLNVQPQHF
TGTGCCAGCAGCAAGTCGCAGGGGCTAAATGTTCAGCCCCAGCATTTT
>TRBJ1-5|TRBV20-1|few|-
CSAGGRRGSGNQPQHF
TGCAGTGCTGGAGGTCGCAGGGGCAGTGGGAATCAGCCCCAGCATTTT
>TRBJ1-1|TRBV5-5|many|-
CASIPRDTKFEAFF
TGTGCCAGCATCCCCCGGGACACTAAATTTGAAGCTTTCTTT
>TRBJ2-7|TRBV12-3/TRBV12-4|many|-
CASSDWGSSYEQYF
TGTGCCAGCAGCGACTGGGGGAGCTCCTACGAGCAGTACTTC
>TRBJ2-7|TRBV6-2/TRBV6-3|many|-
CASSYRQQYEQYF
TGTGCCAGCAGTTACCGGCAGCAATACGAGCAGTACTTC
>TRBJ1-2|TRBV4-1|many|-
CASSLHGSGYTF
TGCGCCAGCAGCCTTCACGGTTCTGGCTACACCTTC
>TRBJ2-4|TRBV14|-|-
CASSLRDWPNEQYF
TGTGCCAGCAGCCTTAGGGACTGGCCAAATGAGCAGTACTTC
>TRBJ2-1|TRBV4-1|many|-
CASSQVPGDSYNEQFF
TGCGCCAGCAGCCAAGTGCCGGGGGACTCCTACAATGAGCAGTTCTTC
>TRBJ1-1|TRBV20-1|many|-
CSATNRAERNTEAFF
TGCAGTGCTACAAACCGGGCAGAGCGGAACACTGAAGCTTTCTTT
>TRBJ2-5|TRBV28|many|TRBD2
CASSRGLAGWETQYF
TGTGCCAGCAGCAGAGGACTAGCGGGTTGGGAGACCCAGTACTTC
>TRBJ1-4|TRBV12-3/TRBV12-4|few|TRBD1
CASSFLRGRNEKLFF
TGTGCCAGCAGTTTTCTCAGGGGGAGAAATGAAAAACTGTTTTTT
>TRBJ1-6|TRBV20-1|-|-
CSANPFARRSRSPLHF
TGCAGTGCTAACCCCTTTGCTCGGAGGTCGCGGTCACCCCTCCACTTT
>TRBJ2-3|TRBV6-1|many|-
CASSEDRRPQYF
TGTGCCAGCAGTGAAGACCGGCGGCCGCAGTATTTT
>TRBJ1-2|TRBV20-1|few|-
CSASRSGMDGYTF
TGCAGTGCGTCCCGGTCCGGGATGGATGGCTACACCTTC
>TRBJ2-7|TRBV12-3/TRBV12-4|many|TRBD2
CASSPHESGISGEQYF
TGTGCCAGCAGTCCGCATGAGAGCGGGATTAGTGGCGAGCAGTACTTC
>TRBJ2-3|TRBV5-6|many|TRBD2
CASSLGQTSGVIADTQYF
TGTGCCAGCAGCTTGGGTCAAACTAGCGGGGTGATCGCAGATACGCAGTATTTT
>TRBJ2-1|TRBV4-1|-|-
CASSHPTLNEQFF
TGCGCCAGCAGCCACCCGACTCTCAATGAGCAGTTCTTC
>TRBJ2-1|TRBV10-3|few|-
CAISDPRSYNEQFF
TGTGCCATCAGTGACCCGAGGTCATACAATGAGCAGTTCTTC
>TRBJ1-1|TRBV12-3/TRBV12-4|-|-
CASSIPMGFEVNTEAFF
TGTGCCAGCAGTATCCCTATGGGATTTGAGGTGAACACTGAAGCTTTCTTT
>TRBJ1-5|TRBV30|few|-
CAWSQNSNQPQHF
TGTGCCTGGAGCCAGAATAGCAATCAGCCCCAGCATTTT
>TRBJ2-7|TRBV7-9|-|TRBD2
CASSHSGGGNYEQYF
TGTGCCAGCAGCCATAGCGGGGGCGGCAACTACGAGCAGTACTTC
>TRBJ1-1|TRBV10-3|-|TRBD1
CAISESTGENTEAFF
TGTGCCATCAGTGAGTCGACAGGGGAAAACACTGAAGCTTTCTTT
>TRBJ2-5|TRBV28|-|-
CASSEAWGGQETQYF
TGTGCCAGCAGCGAGGCATGGGGAGGTCAAGAGACCCAGTACTTC
>TRBJ2-1|TRBV15|few|TRBD2
CATSRETGTSGIHEQFF
TGTGCCACCAGCAGAGAAACCGGGACTAGCGGAATCCATGAGCAGTTCTTC
>TRBJ1-1|TRBV7-3|-|-
CTIDGEASEAFF
TGTACCATCGACGGGGAGGCGTCTGAAGCTTTCTTT
>TRBJ2-3|TRBV11-2|few|-
CASSLDRVADTQYF
TGTGCCAGCAGCTTAGATCGGGTGGCAGATACGCAGTATTTT
>TRBJ1-4|TRBV6-2/TRBV6-3|-|-
CASSYGAGLYEKLFF
TGTGCCAGCAGTTACGGTGCAGGGCTTTATGAAAAACTGTTTTTT
>TRBJ2-6|TRBV5-1|few|TRBD1
CASSLAGQGSGANVLTF
TGCGCCAGCAGCTTGGCTGGACAGGGTTCTGGGGCCAACGTCCTGACTTTC
>TRBJ2-1|TRBV6-5|few|-
CASSYFGSSYNEQFF
TGTGCCAGCAGTTACTTCGGGAGCTCCTACAATGAGCAGTTCTTC
>TRBJ2-2|TRBV2|-|-
CASSEVSTGELFF
TGTGCCAGCAGTGAAGTGTCTACCGGGGAGCTGTTTTTT
>TRBJ1-1|TRBV5-1|many|-
CASSLSGTVTEAFF
TGCGCCAGCAGCTTGTCAGGGACCGTCACTGAAGCTTTCTTT
>TRBJ1-1|TRBV12-5|few|TRBD1
CASGRTGDTEAFF
TGTGCTAGTGGTCGGACAGGGGACACTGAAGCTTTCTTT
>TRBJ1-2|TRBV12-3/TRBV12-4|many|TRBD1
CASSPGQAANYGYTF
TGTGCCAGCAGTCCAGGACAGGCGGCTAACTATGGCTACACCTTC
>TRBJ1-2|TRBV6-2/TRBV6-3|few|-
CASSYPGPAYTF
TGTGCCAGCAGTTACCCGGGGCCCGCCTACACCTTC
>TRBJ2-1|TRBV15|many|-
CATSRDVGTAINEQFF
TGTGCCACCAGCAGAGATGTTGGGACTGCAATCAATGAGCAGTTCTTC
>TRBJ2-7|TRBV6-5|-|-
CASSSPGTHGYEQYF
TGTGCCAGCAGTTCCCCCGGGACTCATGGCTACGAGCAGTACTTC
>TRBJ1-6|TRBV7-9|few|TRBD1
CASSLRDRTYSPLHF
TGTGCCAGCAGCTTGCGGGACAGAACCTATTCACCCCTCCACTTT
>TRBJ1-1|TRBV20-1|-|-
CSAPNSQTGSNTEAFF
TGCAGTGCTCCGAACAGCCAAACGGGATCGAACACTGAAGCTTTCTTT
>TRBJ2-1|TRBV20-1|many|TRBD1
CSAPDRGSYNEQFF
TGCAGTGCTCCCGACAGGGGCTCCTACAATGAGCAGTTCTTC
>TRBJ2-7|TRBV20-1|few|TRBD2
CSAVGLAGNEQYF
TGCAGTGCTGTCGGACTAGCGGGCAACGAGCAGTACTTC
>TRBJ1-2|TRBV4-2|many|-
CASSQETEANYGYTF
TGTGCCAGCAGCCAAGAGACCGAGGCTAACTATGGCTACACCTTC
>TRBJ1-5|TRBV24-1|-|-
CATSEHNRYNQPQHF
TGTGCCACCAGTGAACACAACAGATACAATCAGCCCCAGCATTTT
>TRBJ2-7|TRBV27|many|TRBD2
CASSFSSGYEQYF
TGTGCCAGCAGTTTTTCTAGCGGCTACGAGCAGTACTTC
>TRBJ2-3|TRBV29-1|many|-
CSVVEGSDTQYF
TGCAGCGTTGTTGAGGGGTCAGATACGCAGTATTTT
>TRBJ2-5|TRBV5-5|many|-
CASSLDPQGVKTQYF
TGTGCCAGCAGCTTGGATCCCCAGGGAGTGAAGACCCAGTACTTC
>TRBJ2-5|TRBV12-3/TRBV12-4|many|-
CASSPRRQETQYF
TGTGCCAGCAGTCCCCGCCGGCAAGAGACCCAGTACTTC
>TRBJ1-5|TRBV9|-|-
CASGGRNSNQPQHF
TGTGCGAGCGGGGGCAGGAATAGCAATCAGCCCCAGCATTTT